This is a list of T cell receptor beta chains from one sample in a study of blood T cells in healthy people across ages. TCRdb reprocessed the 5' RACE reads with MiXCR, giving one entry per CDR3 protein. The sample has 250,000 to 300,000 distinct CDR3 sequences, around 30% seen once. The sequenced material came from blood. These receptors were collected from a woman in her 70s in good health. CDR3s include the opening cysteine and the closing phenylalanine or tryptophan. D genes are given only for firm matches. Some rows have no size entry. The others give once, few or many, or a class for an expanded clone.

D: NA; J: TRBJ2-5; V: TRBV5-1; size: NA; DNA: TGCGCCAGCAGCTTGGCCTTCTCACCCCAAGAGACCCAGTACTTC; CDR3: CASSLAFSPQETQYF
D: TRBD2; J: TRBJ2-3; V: TRBV11-2; size: NA; DNA: TGTGCCAGCAGCCTTAGCGGGAGTGTTGGTACAGATACGCAGTATTTT; CDR3: CASSLSGSVGTDTQYF
D: TRBD1; J: TRBJ1-1; V: TRBV5-1; size: NA; DNA: TGCGCCAGCAGCTTAAGGGGGCAGGAAGCTTTCTTT; CDR3: CASSLRGQEAFF
D: NA; J: TRBJ1-4; V: TRBV13; size: once; DNA: TGTGCCAGCAGCCGGGACATTGGGGAAAAACTGTTTTTT; CDR3: CASSRDIGEKLFF
D: NA; J: TRBJ1-1; V: TRBV5-1; size: few; DNA: TGCGCCAGCAGCCGGCTAGGGAAAACTGAAGCTTTCTTT; CDR3: CASSRLGKTEAFF
D: TRBD2; J: TRBJ2-5; V: TRBV5-1; size: many; DNA: TGCGCCAGCAGTCTGGTGGGGACTAGCGGGAGAACAAAAGAGACCCAGTACTTC; CDR3: CASSLVGTSGRTKETQYF
D: NA; J: TRBJ2-5; V: TRBV20-1; size: NA; DNA: TGCAGTGCTAGAGATCTCCCACAGGACCTCTGGGAGACCCAGTACTTC; CDR3: CSARDLPQDLWETQYF
D: NA; J: TRBJ2-5; V: TRBV2; size: NA; DNA: TGTGCCAGCAGTCGGGACCTCCAAGAGACCCAGTACTTC; CDR3: CASSRDLQETQYF
D: NA; J: TRBJ2-3; V: TRBV28; size: NA; DNA: TGTGCCAGCAGTCCCAGGGGGGCCCTCACAGATACGCAGTATTTT; CDR3: CASSPRGALTDTQYF
D: NA; J: TRBJ1-2; V: TRBV7-2; size: few; DNA: TGTGCCAGCAGCTACGGGGCAGAGTACTATGGCTACACCTTC; CDR3: CASSYGAEYYGYTF
D: TRBD1; J: TRBJ1-5; V: TRBV28; size: few; DNA: TGTGCCAGCACCCTAGGGACAGGGAAACGGCCCCAGCATTTT; CDR3: CASTLGTGKRPQHF
D: NA; J: TRBJ2-5; V: TRBV29-1; size: few; DNA: TGCAGCGTTGAAGGGCTCCCTACCGGGGAGACCCAGTACTTC; CDR3: CSVEGLPTGETQYF
D: TRBD1; J: TRBJ2-5; V: TRBV29-1; size: NA; DNA: TGCAGCGTGGGACAGGGCCGGGCAGAGACCCAGTACTTC; CDR3: CSVGQGRAETQYF
D: TRBD1; J: TRBJ2-1; V: TRBV14; size: NA; DNA: TGTGCCAGCAGCGGGCCGGGACAGGGGGTTGAGCAGTTCTTC; CDR3: CASSGPGQGVEQFF
D: NA; J: TRBJ1-4; V: TRBV12-5; size: NA; DNA: TGTGCTAGTGCCAACCAGGGGTATGAAAAACTGTTTTTT; CDR3: CASANQGYEKLFF
D: TRBD1; J: TRBJ2-6; V: TRBV7-9; size: NA; DNA: TGTGCCAGCAGCTCCGGACAGGGACAGGGTTACTCTGGGGCCAACGTCCTGACTTTC; CDR3: CASSSGQGQGYSGANVLTF
D: NA; J: TRBJ2-1; V: TRBV9; size: few; DNA: TGTGCCAGCAGCGTAGGGGATGAGCAGTTCTTC; CDR3: CASSVGDEQFF
D: NA; J: TRBJ2-6; V: TRBV9; size: few; DNA: TGTGCCTCGCAAAGGTCCGGGATCTCTGGGGCCAACGTCCTGACTTTC; CDR3: CASQRSGISGANVLTF
D: TRBD1; J: TRBJ1-2; V: TRBV9; size: NA; DNA: TGTGCCAGCAGTGGGGGACAGAGCGTCTATGGCTACACCTTC; CDR3: CASSGGQSVYGYTF
D: NA; J: TRBJ1-1; V: TRBV28; size: few; DNA: TGTGCCAGCAGTCAAACCCCCAGTCGAGCTGAAGCTTTCTTT; CDR3: CASSQTPSRAEAFF
D: NA; J: TRBJ2-7; V: TRBV28; size: NA; DNA: TGTGCCAGCACCCTGGGCGTTCCCCCTTACGAGCAGTACTTC; CDR3: CASTLGVPPYEQYF
D: NA; J: TRBJ2-5; V: TRBV27; size: NA; DNA: TGTGCCAGCACTTCCTACCCCGGGGTGGAGACCCAGTACTTC; CDR3: CASTSYPGVETQYF
D: NA; J: TRBJ2-5; V: TRBV7-9; size: few; DNA: TGTGCCAGCAGCCCCGGCATTGGAGGGATTACGTTCATCCAAGAGACCCAGTACTTC; CDR3: CASSPGIGGITFIQETQYF
D: NA; J: TRBJ1-4; V: TRBV7-9; size: NA; DNA: TGTGCCAGCAGCAGAGCACAGGGCCCAACTAATGAAAAACTGTTTTTT; CDR3: CASSRAQGPTNEKLFF
D: TRBD1; J: TRBJ1-6; V: TRBV6-6; size: NA; DNA: TGTGCCAGCAGTTACTCGGGGACAGAAAATTCACCCCTCCACTTT; CDR3: CASSYSGTENSPLHF
D: TRBD1; J: TRBJ2-3; V: TRBV2; size: few; DNA: TGTGCCAGCAGGGGGGACAGGGGCACAGATACGCAGTATTTT; CDR3: CASRGDRGTDTQYF
D: TRBD2; J: TRBJ2-3; V: TRBV9; size: NA; DNA: TGTGCCAGCAGCGTCAGCGGGGCTAGCACAGATACGCAGTATTTT; CDR3: CASSVSGASTDTQYF
D: NA; J: TRBJ2-1; V: TRBV28; size: NA; DNA: TGTGCCAGCAGTCTAAGGGCATATGAGCAGTTCTTC; CDR3: CASSLRAYEQFF
D: NA; J: TRBJ1-4; V: TRBV2; size: many; DNA: TGTGCCAGCAAACCCCCCCTAGGGGTGGATAATGAAAAACTGTTTTTT; CDR3: CASKPPLGVDNEKLFF
D: NA; J: TRBJ1-4; V: TRBV6-2/TRBV6-3; size: NA; DNA: TGTGCCAGCAGATCCTTGGGGGCGGAAGAAAAACTGTTTTTT; CDR3: CASRSLGAEEKLFF
D: NA; J: TRBJ2-1; V: TRBV7-2; size: NA; DNA: TGTGCCAGCAGCTTAGCGGGGCAGGGCTACAATGAGCAGTTCTTC; CDR3: CASSLAGQGYNEQFF
D: TRBD1; J: TRBJ1-6; V: TRBV7-2; size: few; DNA: TGTGCCAGCAGCTCCGGACAGGCACGACGTTCACCCCTCCACTTT; CDR3: CASSSGQARRSPLHF
D: NA; J: TRBJ2-3; V: TRBV20-1; size: NA; DNA: TGCAGTGCTACACGGGGGTCTAACACAGATACGCAGTATTTT; CDR3: CSATRGSNTDTQYF
D: NA; J: TRBJ2-7; V: TRBV28; size: NA; DNA: TGTGCCAGCAGCTCGACCGGGTCAGTAAATTATGAGCAGTACTTC; CDR3: CASSSTGSVNYEQYF
D: NA; J: TRBJ1-4; V: TRBV7-3; size: few; DNA: TGTGCCAGCAGCCCGCGAGGCGGACGACGGGAAAAACTGTTTTTT; CDR3: CASSPRGGRREKLFF
D: NA; J: TRBJ2-5; V: TRBV9; size: few; DNA: TGTGCCAGCAGTCCCAAGGCCCCTCTCCAGGAGACCCAGTACTTC; CDR3: CASSPKAPLQETQYF
D: NA; J: TRBJ1-1; V: TRBV4-1; size: NA; DNA: TGCGCCAGCAGCCAAGCAATACGGGAGTCCACCCTTGAAGCTTTCTTT; CDR3: CASSQAIRESTLEAFF
D: NA; J: TRBJ1-6; V: TRBV20-1; size: NA; DNA: TGCAGTGCTAGAGACTTTCGACAGGCCCCTAATTCACCCCTCCACTTT; CDR3: CSARDFRQAPNSPLHF
D: TRBD2; J: TRBJ2-7; V: TRBV2; size: NA; DNA: TGTGCCAGCGGGTTGACTAGCGGGAGTATAAACGAGCAGTACTTC; CDR3: CASGLTSGSINEQYF
D: NA; J: TRBJ2-7; V: TRBV5-1; size: few; DNA: TGCGCCAGCAGCTTGGCTACTGATGCCTACGAGCAGTACTTC; CDR3: CASSLATDAYEQYF
D: NA; J: TRBJ2-2; V: TRBV7-9; size: many; DNA: TGTGCCAGCAGCTTAGTCGCCGGGAGCGGGGAGCTGTTTTTT; CDR3: CASSLVAGSGELFF
D: NA; J: TRBJ2-5; V: TRBV12-3/TRBV12-4; size: NA; DNA: TGTGCCAGCAGTTTAGCAGGGTCGGGTCAAGAGACCCAGTACTTC; CDR3: CASSLAGSGQETQYF
D: NA; J: TRBJ1-3; V: TRBV5-1; size: many; DNA: TGCGCCAGCAGCTTGGATGGAAACACCATATATTTT; CDR3: CASSLDGNTIYF
D: NA; J: TRBJ2-2; V: TRBV13; size: NA; DNA: TGTGCCAGCAGCTTAAGCGGCTGGGTAAGGGCGAACACCGGGGAGCTGTTTTTT; CDR3: CASSLSGWVRANTGELFF
D: TRBD1; J: TRBJ1-1; V: TRBV20-1; size: NA; DNA: TGCAGTGCTGCAGGGGGTGGCACTGAAGCTTTCTTT; CDR3: CSAAGGGTEAFF
D: NA; J: TRBJ1-1; V: TRBV18; size: NA; DNA: TGTGCCAGCTCACATAACCAGAACACTGAAGCTTTCTTT; CDR3: CASSHNQNTEAFF
D: NA; J: TRBJ1-2; V: TRBV29-1; size: few; DNA: TGCAGCGTTGTCCAAAAGGAGGGCTACACCTTC; CDR3: CSVVQKEGYTF
D: NA; J: TRBJ1-5; V: TRBV20-1; size: NA; DNA: TGCAGTGCTGGGGGGGACCTGTACGATCAGCCCCAGCATTTT; CDR3: CSAGGDLYDQPQHF
D: NA; J: TRBJ1-5; V: TRBV20-1; size: few; DNA: TGCAGTGCTAGAGGGAGTCAGGGAGGCAATCAGCCCCAGCATTTT; CDR3: CSARGSQGGNQPQHF
D: NA; J: TRBJ2-1; V: TRBV9; size: NA; DNA: TGTGCCAGCAGCAGGGCGAAGGGGACCTACAATGAGCAGTTCTTC; CDR3: CASSRAKGTYNEQFF